What follows describes a single T cell receptor beta chain. The target antigen is unknown. TCR alpha and beta CDR3 regions were amplified from RNA using iRepertoire nested multiplex PCR. Input was about 95-400 ng of tissue mRNA or PBMC total RNA. TCRdb reprocessed the multiplex PCR reads via MiXCR and lists one record per CDR3 protein. Of approximately 110,000 distinct CDR3 sequences listed, roughly 25% are singletons. The CDR3 length is 15 residues. The germline CDR1 and CDR2 sequences are MGHRA and YSYEKL. The V gene end was trimmed by 5 bases and the J gene end by 3 bases; junction bases not matched to a gene: 10. The data were taken from a study of glioma-infiltrating T cells. Study-wide results and caveats: Above-expected tissue-blood divergence occurred in all gliomas, most in low-grade ones. Only very few CDR3 sequences appeared in both tissue and blood.

Sequenced sample: glioma tissue, nonneoplastic brain tissue, or PBMCs (not recorded which). The chain couples TRBV4-1 to TRBJ2-7; 7 bases fit TRBD2. The sequence came from a human donor with low-grade glioma or glioblastoma, undergoing nonglioma brain surgery, or in good health (not recorded which). CDR3 in amino acids: CASSAATAGIYEQYF. DNA of the CDR3: TGCGCCAGCAGCGCCGCGACAGCGGGGATCTACGAGCAGTACTTC.